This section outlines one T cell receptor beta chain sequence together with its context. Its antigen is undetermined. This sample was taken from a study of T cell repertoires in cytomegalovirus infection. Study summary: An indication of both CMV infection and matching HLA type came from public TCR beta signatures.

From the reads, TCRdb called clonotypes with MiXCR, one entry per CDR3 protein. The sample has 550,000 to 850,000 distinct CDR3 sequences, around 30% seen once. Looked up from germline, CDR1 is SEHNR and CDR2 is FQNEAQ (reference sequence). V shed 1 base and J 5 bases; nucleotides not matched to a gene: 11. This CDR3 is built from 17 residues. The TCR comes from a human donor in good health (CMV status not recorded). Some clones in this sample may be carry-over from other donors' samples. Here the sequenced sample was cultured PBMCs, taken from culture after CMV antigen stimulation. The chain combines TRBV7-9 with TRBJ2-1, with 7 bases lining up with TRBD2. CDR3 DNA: TGTGCCAGCAGCTTAGGAAGAGCGGGAACGTCGAACAATGAGCAGTTCTTC. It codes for CASSLGRAGTSNNEQFF.